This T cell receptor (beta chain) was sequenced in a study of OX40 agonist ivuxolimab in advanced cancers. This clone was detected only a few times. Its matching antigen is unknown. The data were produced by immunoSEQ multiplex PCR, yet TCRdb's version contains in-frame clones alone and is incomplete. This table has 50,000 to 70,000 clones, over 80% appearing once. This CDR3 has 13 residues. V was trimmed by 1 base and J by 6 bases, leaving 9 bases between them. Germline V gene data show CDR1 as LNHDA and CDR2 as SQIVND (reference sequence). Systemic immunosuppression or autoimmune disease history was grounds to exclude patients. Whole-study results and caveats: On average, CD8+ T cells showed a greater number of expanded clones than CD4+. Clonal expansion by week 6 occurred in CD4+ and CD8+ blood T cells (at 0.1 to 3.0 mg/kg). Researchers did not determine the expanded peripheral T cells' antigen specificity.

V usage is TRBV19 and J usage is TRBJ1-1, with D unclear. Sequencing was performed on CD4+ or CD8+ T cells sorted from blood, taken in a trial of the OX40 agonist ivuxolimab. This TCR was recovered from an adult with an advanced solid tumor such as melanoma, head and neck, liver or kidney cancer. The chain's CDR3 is CASSIARVSEAFF. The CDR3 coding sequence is TGTGCCAGTAGTATAGCGAGGGTATCTGAAGCTTTCTTT.